This record looks at one T cell receptor (beta chain) sequence and its context. Its target is not known. This CDR3 is 17 amino acids long. Per the germline V gene, CDR1 is LNHDA and CDR2 is SQIVND (reference sequence). V shed 3 bases and J 4 bases; nucleotides not matched to a gene: 11. The record originates from a study of shared clonotypes between healthy human individuals. Overall study results and limits: Donors were few, which limited the genetic and exposure-history diversity represented.

Over several immunoSEQ plates, each subset's genomic DNA was distributed in even portions. In the authors' methods: As immunoSEQ supplied junction-only sequences (without quality scores), filtering differed. Data came from immunoSEQ multiplex PCR; TCRdb stores just in-frame clones and leaves some out. V and J calls and clone size are as listed in that table; D and trimming were resolved from the DNA. The repertoire has about 2.1 million clones, 85% to 95% of them found once; the top ten carry about 1.8%. Naive CD8 cells were CD45RO-negative, positively selected for CCR7, excluding terminally differentiated effector memory CD45RA+ cells.

The TCR sequence derives from a man younger than 35 in good health. Some clones in this sample may be carry-over from other donors' samples. Sequencing input: naive CD8+ T cells from PBMCs. The chain carries TRBV19 and TRBJ2-5; TRBD2 matches at 10 bases. CDR3 sequence: CASSIGSAGGKRETQYF. As DNA, the CDR3 is TGTGCCAGTAGTATTGGCTCAGCGGGAGGGAAGAGAGAGACCCAGTACTTC.